The clone carrying this TCR beta chain was counted only a few times. Its antigen is currently unknown. The sample originates from a study of blood T cells in healthy people across ages. Study findings and constraints: Leaving the PBMCs unsorted stopped any conclusive comparison of naive versus antigen-experienced cells.

For the second PCR, which ran for about 6 to 11 cycles, a sample-barcoded 5' primer and a J-beta primer mix were used. A single record per CDR3 protein comes from TCRdb applying MiXCR to the 5' RACE reads. The sample carries hundreds of thousands of distinct CDR3 sequences, more than 20% recorded once. V shed 7 bases and J 8 bases; nucleotides not matched to a gene: 8. Germline assignment: CDR1 SQVTM and CDR2 ANQGSEA. This CDR3 has 13 residues. The same sample was also studied in work on T cells of mothers and their children. From that paper: Added by the second PCR's M1S primer were sample barcodes and 2-4 random nucleotides. Mother-child pairs who were related displayed a slightly higher overlap than unrelated pairs, a difference that was non-significant.

This receptor was taken from a boy younger than 18 in good health. This chain links TRBV29-1 with TRBJ2-1; 10 positions agree with TRBD2. Source material: blood. This CDR3 is CSALAGVIDEQFF. The CDR3 bases are TGCAGCGCCCTAGCGGGGGTTATAGATGAGCAGTTCTTC.